This T cell receptor beta chain was captured in a study of blood T cell repertoires in COVID-19. Study-wide background: Nucleic acid was either cDNA or gDNA, and it came from T cells, B-cell-depleted T cells, or PBMCs.

CDR1 SGHDT and CDR2 YYEEEE come from the germline V gene. The germline V and J ends were trimmed by 4 bases and 6 bases, with 13 bases remaining between them. This CDR3 is 13 amino acids long. Enrollees, roughly 18 to 89 years old, lived in about two dozen US areas. Methods used by the authors: How many nucleated cells were present was estimated from reference gene primer amplification. Measured with immunoSEQ multiplex PCR; TCRdb has only the in-frame clones, and not every one. The V and J calls and clone size are taken from that table; D and trimming were inferred from the DNA. The data hold approximately 220,000 clones, with more than 80% observed a single time.

Sequencing used PBMCs or T cells enriched from blood (not recorded which). This receptor was obtained from a man aged 30-40 years who had recovered from COVID-19. The chain is built from TRBV5-6 and TRBJ1-1; TRBD1 might be the D (5 bases). CDR3 bases: TGTGCCAGCAGCCGACGGGTGGGGCCTGAAGCTTTCTTT. Translation: CASSRRVGPEAFF.